The 21 T cell receptor beta chains reported below all come from one sample, sequenced in a study of blood T cell repertoires in COVID-19. Generated by immunoSEQ multiplex PCR, the TCRdb table keeps only in-frame clones and is missing some. Of 150,000 or so clones listed, roughly four fifths are singletons. The sample taken for sequencing was peripheral blood. The receptors come from a woman aged 60 to 75 with acute or convalescent COVID-19.

V is TRBV4-3 and J is TRBJ2-1, with D perhaps TRBD2 (5 bases). Germline CDR1 and CDR2: LGHNA and YSLEER. The CDR3 covers 15 residues. Trimming removed 0 bases from V and 4 bases from J, with 10 bases in between. The CDR3 DNA is TGCGCCAGCAGCCAAGATGGACTCCCTTACAATGAGCAGTTCTTC. Amino acid sequence: CASSQDGLPYNEQFF.

J is TRBJ2-7 and V is TRBV18, with 9 bases fitting TRBD1. The CDR3 has 15 residues. The ends lost 5 bases at V and 2 bases at J; junction bases unmatched: 7. Germline-derived CDR1 and CDR2 are KGHSH and LQKENI. The CDR3 reads CASSVAGTGTYEQYF. The CDR3 coding sequence is TGTGCCAGCTCAGTAGCCGGGACAGGGACCTACGAGCAGTACTTC.

The chain recombines TRBV2 with TRBJ1-2, with D unclear. The CDR3 is made up of 12 amino acids. V was trimmed by 0 bases and J by 6 bases, leaving 5 bases between them. From germline, CDR1 is SNHLY and CDR2 FYNNEI. The CDR3 loop is CASSEAGNGYTF. In nucleotides, the CDR3 is TGTGCCAGCAGTGAAGCCGGGAATGGCTACACCTTC.

The CDR3 spells CASRGADSYEQYF. The CDR3, as DNA: TGTGCCAGTAGGGGGGCGGACTCCTACGAGCAGTACTTC. This chain links TRBV19 with TRBJ2-7, with D possibly matching TRBD1 (6 bases). Germline V gives CDR1 LNHDA, CDR2 SQIVND (reference sequence). V was clipped by 6 bases and J by 0 bases, with 9 bases between them. CDR3 size: 13 residues.

This chain links TRBV27 with TRBJ1-4; TRBD1 aligns across 8 bases. CDR1 MNHEY and CDR2 SMNVEV come from the germline V gene (reference sequence). The CDR3 runs 14 residues. V trimming: 2 bases; J trimming: 8 bases; junction bases outside the gene matches: 4. The CDR3 sequence: CASSLLGQGEKLFF. CDR3 sequence (DNA): TGTGCCAGCAGTTTACTAGGACAGGGCGAAAAACTGTTTTTT.

The rearrangement joins TRBV11-2 to TRBJ2-1; TRBD1 might be the D (6 bases). Trimming took 5 bases from V and 5 from J, leaving 19 bases between them. Germline V gene data show CDR1 as SGHAT and CDR2 as FQNNGV. The CDR3 covers 16 residues. CDR3 sequence: CASSAPRGLGHNEQFF. The CDR3 DNA sequence: TGTGCCAGCAGCGCGCCCAGGGGATTAGGGCACAATGAGCAGTTCTTC.

This sequence joins TRBV6-5 and TRBJ1-3; TRBD1 is a possible D gene (6 bases). This CDR3 has 15 amino acids. The V end lost 5 bases, the J end lost 0 bases, and 11 bases lay between the germline ends. Germline V gene data show CDR1 as MNHEY and CDR2 as SVGAGI. The CDR3 DNA follows: TGTGCCAGCAGTCTCGGGACATACTCTGGAAACACCATATATTTT. Its translation: CASSLGTYSGNTIYF.

The rearrangement uses TRBV5-4 and TRBJ2-7; 7 nucleotides match TRBD1. The germline gives CDR1 SGHNT, CDR2 YYREEE (reference sequence). V was pared by 4 bases and J by 0 bases, with 7 bases of the junction left unmatched. This CDR3 is 15 amino acids long. This CDR3 reads CASSARQGPSYEQYF. The CDR3 nucleotides read TGTGCCAGCAGCGCGAGACAGGGCCCCTCCTACGAGCAGTACTTC.

Here the CDR3 DNA reads TGTGCCAGCAGCTGGAGGGGTATCAACTATGGCTACACCTTC. It yields the protein CASSWRGINYGYTF. This chain connects TRBV5-4 to TRBJ1-2, with D possibly being TRBD1 (5 bases). The V and J ends lost 3 bases and 2 bases respectively, with 11 bases between them. Germline V lookup: CDR1 SGHNT, CDR2 YYREEE (reference sequence). This CDR3 comprises 14 residues. The full variable domain, rest sourced from reference TRBV5-4 and TRBJ1-2, is ETGVTQSPTHLIKTRGQQVTLRCSSQSGHNTVSWYQQALGQGPQFIFQYYREEENGRGNFPPRFSGLQFPNYSSELNVNALELDDSALYLCASSWRGINYGYTFGSGTRLTVV.

This chain connects TRBV19 to TRBJ1-5; 9 positions match TRBD1. The germline V gene has CDR1 LNHDA and CDR2 SQIVND (reference sequence). This CDR3 region has 14 residues. V was clipped by 5 bases and J by 2 bases; unmatched bases: 1. The CDR3 bases are TGTGCCAGTAGTGGGACAGGGCGCAATCAGCCCCAGCATTTT. Amino acid sequence: CASSGTGRNQPQHF.

V and J are TRBV14 and TRBJ2-2, with D perhaps matching TRBD1 (6 bases). V shed 4 bases and J shed 5 bases, with 20 bases lying between them. The CDR3 sequence is 17 residues long. Germline lookup yields CDR1 SGHDN and CDR2 FVKESK. The CDR3 bases are TGTGCCAGCAGCCTCAGGGGACCCCACCTTACAACCGGGGAGCTGTTTTTT. As protein: CASSLRGPHLTTGELFF.

The chain couples TRBV10-1 to TRBJ1-1; D is unclear. The CDR3 runs to 12 residues. Germline CDR1 WNHNN, CDR2 SYGVQD (reference sequence). V gave up 3 bases and J gave up 11 bases, with 13 bases separating them. CDR3 nucleotides: TGCGCCAGCAGTGAATACGGTGGAGGCGCTTTCTTT. It codes for CASSEYGGGAFF.

The gene calls are TRBV5-1 and TRBJ2-3, with 9 bases that match TRBD1. Per the germline V gene, CDR1 is SGHRS and CDR2 is YFSETQ. V gave up 2 bases and J gave up 8 bases; unmatched junction bases: 9. The CDR3 extends over 15 amino acids. The CDR3 sequence: CASSLITGQGSTQYF. CDR3 in DNA: TGCGCCAGCAGCTTAATCACCGGACAGGGGAGTACGCAGTATTTT. Together with reference TRBV5-1 and TRBJ2-3, the CDR3 gives the full variable domain: KAGVTQTPRYLIKTRGQQVTLSCSPISGHRSVSWYQQTPGQGLQFLFEYFSETQRNKGNFPGRFSGRQFSNSRSEMNVSTLELGDSALYLCASSLITGQGSTQYFGPGTRLTVL.

V is TRBV6-6 and J is TRBJ1-4; 7 nucleotides match TRBD1. Germline V gene sequence: CDR1 MNHNY, CDR2 SVGAGI (reference sequence). J lost 2 bases, V lost 6 bases, and 6 bases had no gene match. The CDR3 extends over 15 amino acids. In DNA, the CDR3 is TGTGCCAGCAGAGCCCCGGGACAGACTAATGAAAAACTGTTTTTT. Its protein product is CASRAPGQTNEKLFF.

V is TRBV7-3 and J is TRBJ2-2; no firm D call. The CDR3 totals 14 residues. The germline CDR1 and CDR2 sequences are SGHTA and FQGTGA. Trimming stripped 6 bases from V and 2 bases from J, with 10 bases between. This CDR3 reads CASRPSRNTGELFF. As DNA, the CDR3 is TGTGCCAGCAGGCCAAGTAGAAACACCGGGGAGCTGTTTTTT.

This clone was detected only a few times. The chain couples TRBV7-6 to TRBJ2-1; D might be TRBD2 (6 bases). There are 16 residues in the CDR3. Germline loops: CDR1 SGHVS, CDR2 FNYEAQ. V lost 5 bases, J lost 0 bases, and 14 bases lay in between. In DNA form, the CDR3 reads TGTGCCAGCAGCCCATTATCGGGAGTCTCCTACAATGAGCAGTTCTTC. It translates to CASSPLSGVSYNEQFF.

The chain joins TRBV18 to TRBJ1-1; D remains unclear. The CDR3 has 14 residues. Germline V gene data show CDR1 as KGHSH and CDR2 as LQKENI. Between the trimmed V and J ends, which lost 2 bases and 1 base, there was a span of 8 bases. CDR3: CASSPGSGNTEAFF. CDR3 bases: TGTGCCAGCTCACCAGGGTCGGGGAACACTGAAGCTTTCTTT.

J is TRBJ1-1 and V is TRBV28, with D hard to call. V lost 6 bases, J lost 1 base, and 9 bases lay in between. The CDR3 spans 13 residues. Germline-derived CDR1 and CDR2 are MDHEN and SYDVKM. This CDR3 is CASRPTGNTEAFF. The CDR3 nucleotides are TGTGCCAGCAGACCGACTGGGAACACTGAAGCTTTCTTT.

The J gene is TRBJ2-4, the V gene TRBV28, with 13 bases lining up with TRBD2. V was pared by 6 bases and J by 6 bases, with 2 bases of the junction left unmatched. Germline CDR1 is MDHEN and CDR2 is SYDVKM. The length of the CDR3 is 14 residues. CDR3 protein: CASSRTSGRNIQYF. The CDR3 nucleotides are TGTGCCAGCAGCCGGACTAGCGGGAGAAACATTCAGTACTTC.

The V and J genes are TRBV28 and TRBJ1-1; perhaps TRBD1 as D (5 bases). The CDR3 covers 13 residues. The V gene lost 5 bases and the J gene lost 11 bases, with 18 bases spanning the gap. Germline CDR1 and CDR2: MDHEN and SYDVKM. CDR3 amino acids: CASSDRIRGWAFF. The CDR3 DNA reads as TGTGCCAGCAGTGATCGCATAAGGGGTTGGGCTTTCTTT.

The chain is built from TRBV9 and TRBJ2-3; 11 bases align to TRBD2. V dropped 0 bases and J dropped 4; count of bases not matched to a gene: 1. CDR3 length equals 15 residues. CDR1 is SGDLS and CDR2 is YYNGEE in the germline V gene. DNA of the CDR3: TGTGCCAGCAGCGTAGTAGCGGGAGGGTCAGATACGCAGTATTTT. Residues: CASSVVAGGSDTQYF.